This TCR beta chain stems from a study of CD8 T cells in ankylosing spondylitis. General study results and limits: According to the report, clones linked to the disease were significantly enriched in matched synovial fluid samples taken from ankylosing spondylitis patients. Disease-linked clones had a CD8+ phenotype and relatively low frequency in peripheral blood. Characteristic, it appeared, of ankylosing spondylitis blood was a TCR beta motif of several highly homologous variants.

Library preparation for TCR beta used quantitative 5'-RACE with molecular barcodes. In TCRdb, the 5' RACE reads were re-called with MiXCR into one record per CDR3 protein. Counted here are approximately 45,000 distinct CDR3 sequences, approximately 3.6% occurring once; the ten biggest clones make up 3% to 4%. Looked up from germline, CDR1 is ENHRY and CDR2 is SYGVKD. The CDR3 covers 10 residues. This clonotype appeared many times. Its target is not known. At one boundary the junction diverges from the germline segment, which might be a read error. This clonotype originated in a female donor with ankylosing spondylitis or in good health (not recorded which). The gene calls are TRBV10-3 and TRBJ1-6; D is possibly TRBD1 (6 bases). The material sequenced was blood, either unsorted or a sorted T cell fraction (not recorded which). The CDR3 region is CAISGGGPDF. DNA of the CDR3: TGTGCCATCAGTGGGGGGGGCCCGGACTTT.